The next 20 T cell receptor beta chains were all read from a single sample in a study of Graves' ophthalmopathy and Graves' hyperthyroidism. Scientists amplified the TCR beta CDR3 regions from RNA transcripts. First-round RT-PCR employed HTBI primers, with a second-round multiplex PCR after it. TCRdb reprocessed the multiplex PCR reads via MiXCR and lists one record per CDR3 protein. Of around 1,000,000 distinct CDR3 sequences detected, about two fifths appear once; the ten largest clones hold roughly 10%. The material sequenced was peripheral blood or thyroid tissue (not recorded which). The receptors shown here come from an adult man with Graves' hyperthyroidism.

The V gene is TRBV12-5, the J gene TRBJ2-7; D uncertain. CDR3 size: 13 residues. Trimming stripped 6 bases from V and 3 bases from J, with 12 bases between. Germline assignment: CDR1 LGHNT and CDR2 FRNRAP. The CDR3 nucleotides are TGTGCTAGTGGGCTAGACATAAACTACGAGCAGTACTTC. Translating gives CASGLDINYEQYF.

This clonotype was picked up many times. This rearrangement joins TRBV20-1 to TRBJ2-5, with D perhaps matching TRBD1 or TRBD2 (6 bases each). CDR3 length: 14 amino acids. V lost 1 base and J 4 bases, leaving 13 bases between the germline ends. Germline CDR1 DFQATT, CDR2 SNEGSKA (reference sequence). The CDR3 region has the DNA TGCAGTGCTAGAGTAGGTCGGGGGCTAGAGACCCAGTACTTC. Translation gives CSARVGRGLETQYF.

The sample holds a few counts of this clonotype. The chain uses TRBV6-5 and TRBJ2-7; D tentatively fits TRBD1 or TRBD2 (5 bases each). Germline loops: CDR1 MNHEY, CDR2 SVGAGI. CDR3 length: 14 residues. V lost 1 base, J lost 2 bases, and 9 bases lay in between. The CDR3 DNA is TGTGCCAGCAGTTACTACAGGACTGCCTACGAGCAGTACTTC. It yields the protein CASSYYRTAYEQYF.

This clonotype was found many times. The chain has TRBV2 and TRBJ2-5; D unresolved. V lost 6 bases and J 5 bases, leaving 10 bases between the germline ends. CDR1 and CDR2 from the germline V gene are SNHLY and FYNNEI. This CDR3 spans 12 amino acids. Here the CDR3 reads CASREDVETQYF. DNA for the CDR3: TGTGCCAGCAGAGAGGACGTGGAGACCCAGTACTTC.

The CDR3 nucleotides are TGTGCCAGTAGTATCTCAAGGACAGGGAACCAGTACTTC. Amino acids: CASSISRTGNQYF. J is TRBJ2-5 and V is TRBV19; 8 nucleotides match TRBD1. V was clipped by 3 bases and J by 10 bases; unmatched bases: 7. CDR3 length equals 13 residues. Per germline, CDR1 LNHDA and CDR2 SQIVND (reference sequence). Full variable domain (missing parts from reference TRBV19 and TRBJ2-5): DGGITQSPKYLFRKEGQNVTLSCEQNLNHDAMYWYRQDPGQGLRLIYYSQIVNDFQKGDIAEGYSVSREKKESFPLTVTSAQKNPTAFYLCASSISRTGNQYFGPGTRLLVL.

This clonotype occurred many times. The V call is TRBV5-4, the J call TRBJ2-5, with a weak D call TRBD2 (6 bases). The germline V gene has CDR1 SGHNT and CDR2 YYREEE (reference sequence). CDR3 length: 14 amino acids. V lost 2 bases, J lost 2 bases, and 10 bases lay in between. In DNA form, the CDR3 reads TGTGCCAGCAGCTTAGGGGCGGGACAAGAGACCCAGTACTTC. Translated: CASSLGAGQETQYF.

As for this clonotype: This sequence may be a read error, since a much larger clone differs from it by one base. V gene TRBV10-3 combines with J gene TRBJ2-7, with 8 bases fitting TRBD1. Germline CDR1 reads ENHRY; CDR2 reads SYGVKD. The CDR3 extends over 16 amino acids. CDR3 in DNA: TGTGCCATCAGGGAAAGGGGGACAGGCTCCTTTAGTGAGCAGTGCTTC. Amino acids: CAIRERGTGSFSEQCF.

This chain connects TRBV6-1 to TRBJ1-1, with D unresolved. CDR3 length: 10 amino acids. Trimming pared 7 bases from V and 8 bases from J, leaving 8 bases between. CDR1 and CDR2 (germline): MNHNS, SASEGT. The CDR3 loop is CASTDPEAFF. CDR3 sequence (DNA): TGTGCCAGCACCGATCCAGAAGCTTTCTTT.

This clonotype was recorded a few times. The V and J genes are TRBV3-1 and TRBJ2-5; D is perhaps TRBD2 (6 bases). The germline V gene has CDR1 LGHDT and CDR2 YNNKEL (reference sequence). Trimming took 7 bases from V and 4 from J, leaving 13 bases between them. This CDR3 comprises 13 residues. The CDR3 sequence is CASTYSGGETQYF. The CDR3 DNA sequence: TGTGCCAGCACCTATAGCGGTGGAGAGACCCAGTACTTC.

This clonotype was seen ten or more times. The chain uses TRBV11-2 and TRBJ1-1; no clear D gene. This CDR3 spans 14 amino acids. The V and J ends lost 1 base and 3 bases respectively, with 9 bases between them. Germline V CDR1 and CDR2: SGHAT, FQNNGV. CDR3 amino acids: CASSLVGGHTEAFF. In DNA, the CDR3 is TGTGCCAGCAGCTTAGTCGGTGGCCACACTGAAGCTTTCTTT.

This chain joins TRBV10-3 and TRBJ1-5, with a possible D match to TRBD1 (5 bases). The V gene lost 2 bases and the J gene lost 9 bases, with 5 bases spanning the gap. Germline V gene data show CDR1 as ENHRY and CDR2 as SYGVKD. The CDR3 has 11 amino acids. The CDR3 DNA reads TGTGCCATCAGTGAGAGGGGGCCCCAGCATTTT. It specifies CAISERGPQHF.

Concerning this clonotype itself: One end of the junction varies from germline; a read error may be responsible. V usage is TRBV4-1 and J usage is TRBJ1-5; TRBD1 agrees at 8 bases. CDR1 MGHRA and CDR2 YSYEKL come from the germline V gene. This CDR3 has 17 residues. DNA for the CDR3: TGCGCCGGCAGCCCCATATTCAGACAGGGGAGAATTCGGCCCCAGCATTTT. It translates to CAGSPIFRQGRIRPQHF.

This clonotype was observed many times. This rearrangement joins TRBV7-9 to TRBJ1-1; 8 bases are shared with TRBD1. The CDR3 runs to 13 residues. Germline-derived CDR1 and CDR2 are SEHNR and FQNEAQ (reference sequence). With V trimmed by 7 bases and J by 5 bases, 6 bases remained unmatched. As DNA, the CDR3 is TGTGCCAGCATGCAGGGGGCGCAGACTGAAGCTTTCTTT. This codes for CASMQGAQTEAFF.

This clonotype was detected only a few times. V gene TRBV20-1 combines with J gene TRBJ1-1; D not resolved. Deletions cut 2 bases from V and 8 bases from J, with 6 bases between. CDR1 is DFQATT, CDR2 SNEGSKA, per germline (reference sequence). The CDR3 is made up of 10 amino acids. This chain's CDR3 is CSARKPEAFF. The DNA for the CDR3 is TGCAGTGCTAGAAAACCCGAAGCTTTCTTT.

The chain recombines TRBV6-6 with TRBJ2-7; 8 bases match TRBD2. The trim removed 7 bases at V and 0 bases at J, leaving 5 bases unmatched. The germline V gene has CDR1 MNHNY and CDR2 SVGAGI (reference sequence). The CDR3 runs to 14 residues. The CDR3 nucleotides are TGTGCCAGCATCCTCGGGGGGGCCTCCTACGAGCAGTACTTC. As protein: CASILGGASYEQYF.

The rearrangement uses TRBV24-1 and TRBJ2-5; 7 bases map to TRBD2. Germline CDR1 is KGHDR and CDR2 is SFDVKD. V shed 3 bases and J 9 bases; nucleotides not matched to a gene: 12. There are 15 residues in the CDR3. CDR3 coding DNA: TGTGCCACCAGTGATGGGAGGGTTAGCAATCAGCCCCAGTACTTC. Encoded protein: CATSDGRVSNQPQYF.

For this clonotype: This may stem from a read error, because a much larger clone lies one nucleotide away. The chain combines TRBV7-8 with TRBJ2-6; the D call may be TRBD1 or TRBD2 (6 bases each). The CDR3 runs to 20 residues. From germline, CDR1 is SGHVS and CDR2 FQNEAQ. Trimming stripped 5 bases from V and 0 bases from J, with 23 bases between. The CDR3 nucleotides are TGTGCCAGCAGCCTTAGGGGGGATGACCTGCCCCTCTCTGGGGCCAACGTCCTGACTTTC. Amino acid sequence: CASSLRGDDLPLSGANVLTF. The variable domain in full, with the rest retrieved from reference TRBV7-8 and TRBJ2-6, is GAGVSQSPRYKVAKRGQDVALRCDPISGHVSLFWYQQALGQGPEFLTYFQNEAQLDKSGLPSDRFFAERPEGSVSTLKIQRTQQEDSAVYLCASSLRGDDLPLSGANVLTFGAGSRLTVL.

This clonotype was detected only a few times. The chain links TRBV6-1 to TRBJ2-7; possibly TRBD1 for D (6 bases). V was trimmed by 1 base and J by 1 base, leaving 11 bases between them. The CDR3 runs 15 residues. Looked up from germline, CDR1 is MNHNS and CDR2 is SASEGT. The CDR3 DNA sequence: TGTGCCAGCAGTGAAGAGGGGGTTTGGTCCTACGAGCAGTACTTC. Protein sequence: CASSEEGVWSYEQYF.

This clonotype turned up a few times. The genes are TRBV20-1 and TRBJ1-5, with a weak D call TRBD1 (6 bases). Trimming pared 0 bases from V and 6 bases from J, leaving 15 bases between. The germline V gene encodes CDR1 DFQATT and CDR2 SNEGSKA (reference sequence). The CDR3 has 15 amino acids. CDR3 in amino acids: CSARDTGAAVQPQHF. CDR3 bases: TGCAGTGCTAGAGATACGGGGGCGGCGGTTCAGCCCCAGCATTTT.

The sample holds many counts of this clonotype. The rearrangement uses TRBV7-2 and TRBJ2-7; D might be TRBD2 (5 bases). This CDR3 has 12 residues. V was cut by 3 bases and J by 12 bases, with 15 bases left in between. Germline CDR1 reads SGHTA; CDR2 reads FQGNSA. The CDR3 here is CASSFPGVSLYF. Written as DNA, the CDR3 is TGTGCCAGCAGCTTCCCCGGGGTGTCATTGTACTTC.